This TCR beta chain was recovered during a study of identical twins. Study-level results: Not following the same donors, the study drew its conclusions from cross-sectional statistical analysis. Memory repertoires showed no such pattern, whereas abundant cord blood beta clonotypes carried fewer insertions. Analyses of zero insertions could, in part, be confounded by invariant MAIT and iNKT cells.

TCRdb reprocessed the 5' RACE reads with MiXCR, giving one entry per CDR3 protein. The table lists 500,000 to 550,000 distinct CDR3 sequences, around 20% of them singletons. The germline V and J ends were trimmed by 3 bases and 0 bases, with 8 bases remaining between them. Germline V gene data show CDR1 as DFQATT and CDR2 as SNEGSKA (reference sequence). The CDR3 consists of 13 residues. This clonotype was seen ten or more times. Its antigen is unidentified. This sample also belongs to another study, concerning T cells expressing NK-cell markers. That source adds: In a group of 5 to 7 donors, dominant NKG2C+ clonotypes represented roughly 1.0-7.5% of CD8+ T cells.

This receptor was identified in a woman between 18 and 30 years old in good health. The source material was CD4+ T cells sorted from blood. The chain has TRBV20-1 and TRBJ2-5; D ambiguous. The CDR3 reads CSASDPNQETQYF. The CDR3 DNA is TGCAGTGCTAGTGACCCTAACCAAGAGACCCAGTACTTC.